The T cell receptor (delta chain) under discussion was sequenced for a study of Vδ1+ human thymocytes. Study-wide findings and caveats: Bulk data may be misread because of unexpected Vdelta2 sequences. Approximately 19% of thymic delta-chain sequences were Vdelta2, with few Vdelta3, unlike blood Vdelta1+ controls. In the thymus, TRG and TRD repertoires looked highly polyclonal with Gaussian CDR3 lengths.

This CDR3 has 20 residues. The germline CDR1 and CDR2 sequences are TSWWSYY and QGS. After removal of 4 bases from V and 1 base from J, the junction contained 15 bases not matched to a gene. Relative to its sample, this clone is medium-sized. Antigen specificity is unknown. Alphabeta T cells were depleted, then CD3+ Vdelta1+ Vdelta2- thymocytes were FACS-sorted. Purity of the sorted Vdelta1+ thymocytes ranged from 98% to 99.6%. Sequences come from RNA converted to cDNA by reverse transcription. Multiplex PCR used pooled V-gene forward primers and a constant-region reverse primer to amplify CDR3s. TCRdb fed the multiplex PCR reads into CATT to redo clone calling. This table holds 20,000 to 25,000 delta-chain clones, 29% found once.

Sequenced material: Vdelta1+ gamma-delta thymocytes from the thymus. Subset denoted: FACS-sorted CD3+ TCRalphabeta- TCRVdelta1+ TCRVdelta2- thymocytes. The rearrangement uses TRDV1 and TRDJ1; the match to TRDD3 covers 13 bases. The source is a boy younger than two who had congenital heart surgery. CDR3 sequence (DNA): TGTGCTCTTGGGGGTTACTTTTTCCTACTGGGGGATACGTGCACCGATAAACTCATCTTT. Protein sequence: CALGGYFFLLGDTCTDKLIF.